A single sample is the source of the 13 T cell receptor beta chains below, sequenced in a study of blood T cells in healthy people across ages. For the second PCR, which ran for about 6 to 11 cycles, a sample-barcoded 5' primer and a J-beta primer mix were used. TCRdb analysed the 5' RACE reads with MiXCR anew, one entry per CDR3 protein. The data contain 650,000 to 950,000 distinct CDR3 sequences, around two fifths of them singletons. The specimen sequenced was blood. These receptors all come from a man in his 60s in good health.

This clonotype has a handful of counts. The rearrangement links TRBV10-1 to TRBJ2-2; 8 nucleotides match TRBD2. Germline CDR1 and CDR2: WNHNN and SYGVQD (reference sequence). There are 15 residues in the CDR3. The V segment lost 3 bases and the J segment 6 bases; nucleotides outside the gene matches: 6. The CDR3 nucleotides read TGCGCCAGCAGTGAAGCGGGGGCCTTGTCCGGGGAGCTGTTTTTT. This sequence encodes CASSEAGALSGELFF.

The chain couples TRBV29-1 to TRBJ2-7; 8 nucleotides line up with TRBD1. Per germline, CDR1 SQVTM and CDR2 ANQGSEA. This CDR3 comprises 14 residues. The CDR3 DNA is TGCAGTGCTGGGACAGGACAGGGCACCTACGAGCAGTACTTC. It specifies CSAGTGQGTYEQYF.

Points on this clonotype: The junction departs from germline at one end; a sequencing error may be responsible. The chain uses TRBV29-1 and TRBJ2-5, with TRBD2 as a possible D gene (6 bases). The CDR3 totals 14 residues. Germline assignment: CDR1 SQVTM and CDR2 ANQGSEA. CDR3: CGVGRGGPQETQYF. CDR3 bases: TGCGGCGTCGGCCGTGGAGGGCCCCAAGAGACCCAGTACTTC.

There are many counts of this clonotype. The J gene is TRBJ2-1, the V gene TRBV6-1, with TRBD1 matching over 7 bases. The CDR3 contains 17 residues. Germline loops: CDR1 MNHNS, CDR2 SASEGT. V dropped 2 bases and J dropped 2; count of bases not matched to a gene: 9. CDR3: CASSEMGGQVTYNEQFF. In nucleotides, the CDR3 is TGTGCCAGCAGTGAAATGGGTGGACAGGTGACCTACAATGAGCAGTTCTTC.

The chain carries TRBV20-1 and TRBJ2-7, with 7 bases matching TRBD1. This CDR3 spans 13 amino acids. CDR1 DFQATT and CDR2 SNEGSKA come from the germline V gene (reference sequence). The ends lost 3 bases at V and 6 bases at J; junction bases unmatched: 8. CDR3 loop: CSARGTAPGEQYF. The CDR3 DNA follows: TGCAGTGCTAGGGGGACAGCCCCCGGCGAGCAGTACTTC.

The CDR3 is CASSPNPPGKAYGYTF. In nucleotides, the CDR3 is TGTGCCAGCAGCCCCAATCCCCCGGGCAAGGCCTATGGCTACACCTTC. V usage is TRBV9 and J usage is TRBJ1-2, with D unclear. V shed 4 bases and J shed 4 bases, with 20 bases lying between them. Looked up from germline, CDR1 is SGDLS and CDR2 is YYNGEE. The CDR3 length is 16 residues.

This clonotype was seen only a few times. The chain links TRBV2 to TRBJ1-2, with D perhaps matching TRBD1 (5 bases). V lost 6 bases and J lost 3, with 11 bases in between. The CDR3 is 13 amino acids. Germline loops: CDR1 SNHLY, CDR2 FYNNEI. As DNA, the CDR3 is TGTGCCAGCAGGGCGGCACAGGACTATGGCTACACCTTC. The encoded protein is CASRAAQDYGYTF.

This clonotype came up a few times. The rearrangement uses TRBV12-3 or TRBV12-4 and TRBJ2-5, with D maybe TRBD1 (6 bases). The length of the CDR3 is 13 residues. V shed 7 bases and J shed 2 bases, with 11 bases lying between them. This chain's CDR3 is CASTTGQQETQYF. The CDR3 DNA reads TGTGCCAGCACTACGGGACAACAAGAGACCCAGTACTTC.

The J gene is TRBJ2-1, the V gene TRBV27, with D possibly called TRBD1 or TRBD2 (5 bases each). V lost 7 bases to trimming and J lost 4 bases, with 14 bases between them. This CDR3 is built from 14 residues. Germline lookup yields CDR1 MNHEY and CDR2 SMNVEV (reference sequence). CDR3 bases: TGTGCCAGCAAGGAAGGGACCCCTTACAATGAGCAGTTCTTC. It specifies CASKEGTPYNEQFF.

The CDR3 loop is CASSYQQGAGANVLTF. CDR3 nucleotides: TGTGCCAGCAGTTATCAACAGGGGGCAGGGGCCAACGTCCTGACTTTC. The chain links TRBV25-1 to TRBJ2-6; TRBD1 matches at 9 bases. This CDR3 has 16 amino acids. From germline, CDR1 is MGHDK and CDR2 SYGVNS. Losses at the gene ends were 5 bases for V and 4 bases for J; bases not matched to a gene: 6.

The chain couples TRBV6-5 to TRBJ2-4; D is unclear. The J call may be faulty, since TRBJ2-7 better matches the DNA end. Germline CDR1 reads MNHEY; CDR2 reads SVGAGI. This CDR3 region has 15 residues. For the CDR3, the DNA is TGTGCCAGCAGTTACCCACCGGACCGATCCTACGAGCAGTACTTC. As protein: CASSYPPDRSYEQYF.

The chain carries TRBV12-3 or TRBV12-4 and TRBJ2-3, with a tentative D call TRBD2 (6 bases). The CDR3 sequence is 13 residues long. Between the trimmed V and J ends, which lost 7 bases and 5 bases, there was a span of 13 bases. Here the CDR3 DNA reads TGTGCCAGCAACAGAGCGGGTGGAGATACGCAGTATTTT. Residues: CASNRAGGDTQYF.

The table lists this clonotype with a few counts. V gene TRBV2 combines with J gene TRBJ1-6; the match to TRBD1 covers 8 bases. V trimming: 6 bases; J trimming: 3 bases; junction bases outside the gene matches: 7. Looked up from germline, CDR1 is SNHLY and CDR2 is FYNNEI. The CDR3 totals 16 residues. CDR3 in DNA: TGTGCCAGCAGGGGACAGGTCCCGAGCTATAATTCACCCCTCCACTTT. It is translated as CASRGQVPSYNSPLHF. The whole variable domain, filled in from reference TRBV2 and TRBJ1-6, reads EPEVTQTPSHQVTQMGQEVILRCVPISNHLYFYWYRQILGQKVEFLVSFYNNEISEKSEIFDDQFSVERPDGSNFTLKIRSTKLEDSAMYFCASRGQVPSYNSPLHFGNGTRLTVT.